The 11 T cell receptor beta chains listed next were all sequenced from one sample in a study of blood T cell repertoires in COVID-19. Some clones are missing from TCRdb's copy, which holds only in-frame ones; the method was immunoSEQ multiplex PCR. The repertoire holds roughly 250,000 clones, 75% to 85% seen once, with around 11% in the top ten. The sample consisted of peripheral blood. Source of these receptors: a woman aged 55-69 years with active or convalescent COVID-19.

CDR3 DNA: TGTGCCAGCAGCGCGGGGGGGGGAATCTGGGCTAATGAAAAACTGTTTTTT. This encodes CASSAGGGIWANEKLFF. The chain employs TRBV7-2 and TRBJ1-4; a possible D gene is TRBD1 (5 bases). Trimming removed 5 bases at V and 3 bases at J, with 19 bases between. The germline gives CDR1 SGHTA, CDR2 FQGNSA. The CDR3 is 17 amino acids. The variable domain in full, with the rest retrieved from reference TRBV7-2 and TRBJ1-4, is GAGVSQSPSNKVTEKGKDVELRCDPISGHTALYWYRQSLGQGLEFLIYFQGNSAPDKSGLPSDRFSAERTGGSVSTLTIQRTQQEDSAVYLCASSAGGGIWANEKLFFGSGTQLSVL.

The chain carries TRBV18 and TRBJ1-1; the match to TRBD1 covers 10 bases. Germline CDR1 KGHSH, CDR2 LQKENI. Losses at the gene ends were 6 bases for V and 8 bases for J; bases not matched to a gene: 0. The CDR3 is 11 amino acids. In DNA form, the CDR3 reads TGTGCCAGCTCGACAGGGGGCGAAGCTTTCTTT. It specifies CASSTGGEAFF. The whole variable domain, remainder taken from reference TRBV18 and TRBJ1-1, is NAGVMQNPRHLVRRRGQEARLRCSPMKGHSHVYWYRQLPEEGLKFMVYLQKENIIDESGMPKERFSAEFPKEGPSILRIQQVVRGDSAAYFCASSTGGEAFFGQGTRLTVV.

The genes are TRBV5-1 and TRBJ1-2; D is ambiguous. The CDR3 spans 13 residues. V was pared by 5 bases and J by 6 bases, with 14 bases between. In germline, CDR1 is SGHRS, CDR2 YFSETQ. CDR3 in amino acids: CASRLSSGDGYTF. For the CDR3, the DNA is TGCGCCAGCAGGCTCTCCTCAGGCGATGGCTACACCTTC.

V gene TRBV20-1 combines with J gene TRBJ2-3, with TRBD2 matching 12 bases. V was clipped by 3 bases and J by 3 bases; unmatched bases: 7. CDR1 is DFQATT, CDR2 SNEGSKA, per germline (reference sequence). The CDR3 totals 16 residues. The CDR3 spells CSASTLAGGLTDTQYF. The CDR3 coding sequence is TGCAGTGCTAGTACTCTAGCGGGGGGGCTTACAGATACGCAGTATTTT.

The J gene is TRBJ1-1, the V gene TRBV29-1; tentatively, D is TRBD1 (5 bases). Trimming shortened V by 2 bases and J by 6 bases, and 13 bases separated the two germline ends. This CDR3 spans 13 amino acids. Germline lookup yields CDR1 SQVTM and CDR2 ANQGSEA. The chain's CDR3 is CSVERQGGAEAFF. CDR3 nucleotides: TGCAGCGTTGAAAGGCAGGGAGGGGCTGAAGCTTTCTTT.

The chain carries TRBV19 and TRBJ2-2; TRBD2 agrees at 15 bases. The germline CDR1 and CDR2 sequences are LNHDA and SQIVND (reference sequence). This CDR3 spans 17 amino acids. V lost 4 bases and J lost 2; bases outside the gene matches: 2. The CDR3 nucleotides read TGTGCCAGTAGTAAGGGACTAGCGGGGGGCAACACCGGGGAGCTGTTTTTT. Amino acid sequence: CASSKGLAGGNTGELFF.

The V gene is TRBV24-1, the J gene TRBJ2-1, with D unclear. This CDR3 region has 11 residues. V gave up 6 bases and J gave up 5 bases, with 4 bases separating them. Germline assignment: CDR1 KGHDR and CDR2 SFDVKD. The CDR3 spells CATSYNNEQFF. The CDR3, as DNA: TGTGCCACCAGTTATAACAATGAGCAGTTCTTC.

This chain links TRBV11-3 with TRBJ2-2, with TRBD1 identical over 8 bases. The V gene end was trimmed by 4 bases and the J gene end by 7 bases; junction bases not matched to a gene: 5. Germline V CDR1 and CDR2: SGHNT, YENEEA. The CDR3 runs 14 residues. The CDR3 sequence is CASSWTGYDGELFF. The CDR3 DNA reads TGTGCCAGCAGCTGGACAGGGTATGACGGGGAGCTGTTTTTT.

This clone showed up just a few times. This rearrangement joins TRBV7-2 to TRBJ2-5, with 16 bases fitting TRBD2. With V trimmed by 4 bases and J by 5 bases, 7 bases remained unmatched. Germline V gives CDR1 SGHTA, CDR2 FQGNSA. The CDR3 spans 17 residues. The CDR3 sequence: CASSSGLAGGLEETQYF. In DNA, the CDR3 is TGTGCCAGCAGCTCGGGACTAGCGGGGGGGCTGGAGGAGACCCAGTACTTC.

This chain connects TRBV19 to TRBJ1-2; 10 positions agree with TRBD1. V lost 5 bases and J lost 5; bases outside the gene matches: 11. Germline V gene sequence: CDR1 LNHDA, CDR2 SQIVND (reference sequence). This CDR3 is built from 16 residues. CDR3 DNA sequence: TGTGCCAGTAGTCCGCCCGGGACAGGGGTTTGGTATGGCTACACCTTC. This gives the protein CASSPPGTGVWYGYTF.

The rearrangement joins TRBV9 to TRBJ2-7; D unclear. Germline V gene lookup returns CDR1 SGDLS and CDR2 YYNGEE. The CDR3 spans 15 residues. V was pared by 0 bases and J by 6 bases, with 16 bases between. CDR3 amino acids: CASSVGPGLESEQYF. The CDR3 nucleotides read TGTGCCAGCAGCGTAGGTCCCGGGTTAGAGAGCGAGCAGTACTTC.